This TCR beta chain comes out of a study of T-cell reconstitution after alpha-beta-depleted transplantation in children. Per the germline V gene, CDR1 is SQVTM and CDR2 is ANQGSEA. V shed 4 bases and J shed 8 bases, with 21 bases lying between them. CDR3 length equals 15 residues. There are many counts of this clonotype. The target antigen is unknown. Researchers prepared the TCRbeta library using unique molecular identifiers, the study reports. TCRdb independently ran MiXCR on the PCR reads; one entry per CDR3 protein. Seen here are under 750,000 distinct CDR3 sequences, under 25% observed once, and the top ten hold 13% to 15%. General study findings and limits: Several hundred expanded graft clones reportedly supplied alpha-beta T cells about two months after transplant.

Sequences were derived from PBMCs, mostly from graft donor cells, sampled 360 days after TCRalphabeta/CD19-depleted stem cell transplant. The TCR was taken from a boy in the first two years of life who had a stem cell transplant for acute myeloid leukemia, so the T cells may come from the graft donor. The chain joins TRBV29-1 to TRBJ2-1, with D tentatively TRBD1 (8 bases). CDR3 nucleotide sequence: TGCAGCGTTGGGGGGGGACAGGTCGGTCTCCATGAGCAGTTCTTC. This translates into CSVGGGQVGLHEQFF.